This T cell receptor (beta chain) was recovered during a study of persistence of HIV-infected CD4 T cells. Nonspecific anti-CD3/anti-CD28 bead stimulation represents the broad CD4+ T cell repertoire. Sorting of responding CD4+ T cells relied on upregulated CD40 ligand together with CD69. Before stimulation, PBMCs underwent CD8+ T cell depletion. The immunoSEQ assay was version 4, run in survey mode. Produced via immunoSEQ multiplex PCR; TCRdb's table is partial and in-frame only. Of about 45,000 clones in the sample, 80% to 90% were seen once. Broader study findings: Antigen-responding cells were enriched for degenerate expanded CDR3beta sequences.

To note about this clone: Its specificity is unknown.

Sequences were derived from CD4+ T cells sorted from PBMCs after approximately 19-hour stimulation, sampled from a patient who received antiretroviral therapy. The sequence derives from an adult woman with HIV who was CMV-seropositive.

The chain's CDR3 is CASSDRGSGNQPQHF. The CDR3 DNA is TGTGCCAGCAGTGACAGGGGATCAGGCAATCAGCCCCAGCATTTT. The chain uses TRBV6-1 and TRBJ1-5, with a tentative D call TRBD1 (6 bases). Germline V lookup: CDR1 MNHNS, CDR2 SASEGT. CDR3 length: 15 residues. Trimming left V 3 bases short and J 2 bases short, with 11 bases between.